This T cell receptor (beta chain) was captured in a study of response to subunit inactivated influenza vaccine. V was cut by 4 bases and J by 4 bases, with 16 bases left in between. This CDR3 is 15 amino acids long. Germline V gives CDR1 ENHRY, CDR2 SYGVKD. One entry per CDR3 protein, called by TCRdb with MiXCR from the RT-PCR reads. The data hold under 950,000 distinct CDR3 sequences, with around 21% observed a single time. The chain has TRBV10-3 and TRBJ1-1; no definite D call. The clonotype originates from a man aged 50-59 years who received an inactivated influenza vaccine. The sample was PBMCs from blood, taken about 5 days after vaccination. The CDR3 reads CAISAGRILSTEAFF. CDR3 nucleotides: TGTGCCATCAGTGCCGGGCGGATCCTGTCCACTGAAGCTTTCTTT.